The next 15 T cell receptor beta chains were all read from a single sample in a study of T cells after yellow fever vaccination (dated by TCRdb to between 2018 and 2021). The library was produced with 5' RACE. These reads were obtained on an Illumina NovaSeq 6000. TCRdb reprocessed the public reads (quality trimming at Q25 with fastp, clone calling with MiXCR) and kept in-frame beta chains. CDR3 protein duplicates are merged, each entry listing the most common genes and DNA. The table for this sample lists about 14,000 distinct CDR3 sequences; less than 7.5% of them were counted only once. Of the sample, roughly 1.6% falls within the top ten clones. Read against the paper, the sample's treatment or condition label means: live attenuated yellow fever vaccine strain. The source was PBMCs, either bulk or a sorted T-cell subset (CD4+, CD8+, memory, or dextramer-sorted; not recorded which), collected on the day of the yellow fever booster vaccination. The source is a man aged 18 to 35 who received the YFV17D yellow fever vaccine.

This clonotype was picked up many times. The chain links TRBV29-1 to TRBJ2-7, with a weak D call TRBD1 (6 bases). CDR1 SQVTM and CDR2 ANQGSEA come from the germline V gene. Trimming shortened V by 5 bases and J by 5 bases, and 16 bases separated the two germline ends. The CDR3 spans 13 residues. Here the CDR3 reads CSVTPTGINEQYF. In nucleotides, the CDR3 is TGCAGCGTTACACCCACAGGGATCAACGAGCAGTACTTC.

This clonotype is medium-sized within its sample. This chain joins TRBV7-2 and TRBJ1-1, with D possibly TRBD1 on 6 matching bases. V lost 3 bases and J 0 bases, leaving 20 bases between the germline ends. The length of the CDR3 is 18 residues. Germline CDR1 is SGHTA and CDR2 is FQGNSA. The CDR3, as DNA: TGTGCCAGCAGCTTCACAGGGCGCAAATCCATCATGAACACTGAAGCTTTCTTT. Its protein product is CASSFTGRKSIMNTEAFF.

This clonotype was observed at least ten times. This sequence joins TRBV7-2 and TRBJ1-1, with D hard to call. CDR3 size: 16 residues. With 1 base removed from V and 0 bases from J, the gap between germline ends came to 12 bases. The germline V gene has CDR1 SGHTA and CDR2 FQGNSA. Here the CDR3 DNA reads TGTGCCAGCAGCTTAGGAGGACTCCTCTTGAACACTGAAGCTTTCTTT. Amino acid sequence: CASSLGGLLLNTEAFF.

The sample holds many counts of this clonotype. The genes are TRBV15 and TRBJ2-3, with D maybe TRBD2 (6 bases). CDR3 size: 16 residues. V gave up 3 bases and J gave up 0 bases, with 13 bases separating them. Germline CDR1 reads LNHNV; CDR2 reads YYDKDF (reference sequence). The CDR3 sequence is CATSRPLAASTDTQYF. The CDR3 bases are TGTGCCACCAGCAGGCCTTTAGCGGCTAGCACAGATACGCAGTATTTT.

Many counts were recorded for this clonotype. The V call is TRBV10-3, the J call TRBJ2-1; 8 bases line up with TRBD1. Germline V gene data show CDR1 as ENHRY and CDR2 as SYGVKD. Trimming removed 3 bases from V and 15 bases from J; junction bases left unmatched: 10. The CDR3 extends over 13 amino acids. The CDR3 sequence is CAISDTTGGSVFF. CDR3 DNA: TGTGCCATCAGTGATACAACAGGGGGAAGTGTGTTCTTC.

By sample fraction, this clonotype is medium-sized. V usage is TRBV7-2 and J usage is TRBJ2-3, with 8 bases that match TRBD1. The J segment lost 6 bases and the V segment lost 2 bases, leaving 7 bases of the junction unmatched. The CDR3 runs to 15 residues. The germline gives CDR1 SGHTA, CDR2 FQGNSA. Here the CDR3 reads CASSLYQGAMDTQYF. Here the CDR3 DNA reads TGTGCCAGCAGCTTATATCAGGGGGCCATGGATACGCAGTATTTT. Variable domain in full (rest from reference TRBV7-2 and TRBJ2-3): GAGVSQSPSNKVTEKGKDVELRCDPISGHTALYWYRQSLGQGLEFLIYFQGNSAPDKSGLPSDRFSAERTGGSVSTLTIQRTQQEDSAVYLCASSLYQGAMDTQYFGPGTRLTVL.

This clonotype was observed many times. This chain joins TRBV5-4 and TRBJ1-1, with 9 positions matching TRBD1. V shed 1 base and J 8 bases; nucleotides not matched to a gene: 3. Germline CDR1 reads SGHNT; CDR2 reads YYREEE (reference sequence). The CDR3 has 13 residues. The CDR3 DNA follows: TGTGCCAGCAGCTTGACAGGGGGCCGGGAAGCTTTCTTT. Translated: CASSLTGGREAFF.

This clonotype was seen ten or more times. This chain connects TRBV3-1 to TRBJ2-5; TRBD2 matches at 12 bases. Germline lookup yields CDR1 LGHDT and CDR2 YNNKEL (reference sequence). Trimming at V came to 0 bases and at J to 6 bases, leaving 5 bases not matched to a gene. The CDR3 runs to 16 residues. The CDR3 DNA follows: TGTGCCAGCAGCCAAGATATGGGACTAGCGGGCAAGACCCAGTACTTC. Its protein product is CASSQDMGLAGKTQYF.

The sample holds many counts of this clonotype. This chain joins TRBV5-4 and TRBJ2-3; 7 bases align to TRBD2. The germline CDR1 and CDR2 sequences are SGHNT and YYREEE (reference sequence). With 0 bases clipped from V and 11 bases from J, the junction kept 12 bases outside the gene matches. This CDR3 is built from 15 residues. This chain's CDR3 is CASSLDQRGTDQQYF. The DNA of the CDR3 is TGTGCCAGCAGCTTGGATCAGCGGGGCACAGATCAGCAGTATTTT.

At least ten counts were recorded for this clonotype. This chain links TRBV30 with TRBJ2-7, with D unresolved. Germline V CDR1 and CDR2: GTSNPN, SVGIG (reference sequence). Deletions cut 1 base from V and 2 bases from J, with 9 bases between. The CDR3 sequence is 13 residues long. CDR3 region: CAWSGLLPYEQYF. CDR3 bases: TGTGCCTGGAGTGGTCTACTACCCTACGAGCAGTACTTC. The entire variable domain, with the rest obtained from reference TRBV30 and TRBJ2-7, is as follows: SQTIHQWPATLVQPVGSPLSLECTVEGTSNPNLYWYRQAAGRGLQLLFYSVGIGQISSEVPQNLSASRPQDRQFILSSKKLLLSDSGFYLCAWSGLLPYEQYFGPGTRLTVT.

This clonotype was recorded many times. This chain uses TRBV3-1 with TRBJ2-1; D is possibly TRBD2 (6 bases). CDR1 is LGHDT and CDR2 is YNNKEL in the germline V gene (reference sequence). The V end was cut by 8 bases, the J end by 10 bases, with 12 bases between. The CDR3 is 11 amino acids. The CDR3 here is CASSGSGEQFF. The CDR3 nucleotides are TGTGCCAGCTCGGGAAGCGGGGAGCAGTTCTTC.

At least ten counts were recorded for this clonotype. This rearrangement joins TRBV25-1 to TRBJ1-5, with 9 bases that match TRBD1. V gave up 3 bases and J gave up 0 bases; unmatched junction bases: 12. Germline CDR1 reads MGHDK; CDR2 reads SYGVNS. The CDR3 has 19 residues. Here the CDR3 reads CASSDPRQGGYYSNQPQHF. The CDR3 DNA is TGTGCCAGCAGTGACCCTAGACAGGGGGGCTACTATAGCAATCAGCCCCAGCATTTT.

Comment on this clonotype: At one of its ends the junction is not consistent with the germline gene, which may arise from a read error. The chain combines TRBV7-9 with TRBJ1-1; TRBD1 might be the D (5 bases). Germline-derived CDR1 and CDR2 are SEHNR and FQNEAQ (reference sequence). This CDR3 has 12 residues. CDR3 protein: CASSLAGTEAFF. Written as DNA, the CDR3 is TGTGCCAGCAGCCTAGCCGGGACGGAAGCTTTCTTT.

This clonotype was picked up many times. The chain has TRBV6-1 and TRBJ1-5; D uncertain. Trimming pared 6 bases from V and 4 bases from J, leaving 10 bases between. CDR1 MNHNS and CDR2 SASEGT come from the germline V gene. This CDR3 is 13 amino acids long. The CDR3 protein is CASSPTLNQPQHF. The CDR3 DNA is TGTGCCAGCAGCCCGACCCTAAATCAGCCCCAGCATTTT.

This clonotype occurred many times. J is TRBJ2-4 and V is TRBV7-8; D gene uncertain. Germline CDR1 and CDR2: SGHVS and FQNEAQ. V was cut by 1 base and J by 1 base, with 8 bases left in between. CDR3 length equals 15 residues. The CDR3, as DNA: TGTGCCAGCAGCTTAGAACCGCAGGCCAAAAACATTCAGTACTTC. Amino acid sequence: CASSLEPQAKNIQYF.